The next 8 T cell receptor beta chains were all read from a single sample in a study of beta chain features in type 1 diabetes. The investigators reverse transcribed all of the isolated RNA, so they sequenced expressed TCRB transcripts. Only in-frame clones appear in the TCRdb table, and some are missing; sequencing was by immunoSEQ multiplex PCR. The data show around 250,000 clones, with 27% seen just once and roughly 4% held by the top ten. Source material: central memory CD4+ T cells from blood. These receptors all come from a man aged 25-45 years in good health.

This clone occurred a few times. This sequence joins TRBV30 and TRBJ2-3; D gene unclear. V lost 4 bases, J lost 4 bases, and 15 bases lay in between. Germline CDR1 reads GTSNPN; CDR2 reads SVGIG (reference sequence). This CDR3 has 14 residues. The CDR3: CAWTTGLRADTQYF. The DNA for the CDR3 is TGTGCCTGGACAACGGGCCTTAGGGCAGATACGCAGTATTTT. The variable domain in full, completed from reference TRBV30 and TRBJ2-3, reads SQTIHQWPATLVQPVGSPLSLECTVEGTSNPNLYWYRQAAGRGLQLLFYSVGIGQISSEVPQNLSASRPQDRQFILSSKKLLLSDSGFYLCAWTTGLRADTQYFGPGTRLTVL.

This clone was recorded a few times. Other nucleotide sequences in the sample specify the same CDR3. The rearrangement uses TRBV30 and TRBJ1-1; D is possibly TRBD1 (5 bases). V shed 0 bases and J shed 3 bases, with 8 bases lying between them. CDR1 is GTSNPN, CDR2 SVGIG, per germline (reference sequence). The CDR3 is made up of 13 amino acids. The CDR3 DNA sequence: TGTGCCTGGAGTGTTACAGGAGACACTGAAGCTTTCTTT. Translated, it gives CAWSVTGDTEAFF.

This clone was detected many times. The genes are TRBV30 and TRBJ2-5; possibly TRBD1 for D (6 bases). The CDR3 runs to 14 residues. Germline lookup yields CDR1 GTSNPN and CDR2 SVGIG (reference sequence). Trimming took 3 bases from V and 5 from J, leaving 16 bases between them. The CDR3 DNA sequence: TGTGCCTGGAGGAGGTTGCAGGGGCAGGAGACCCAGTACTTC. As protein: CAWRRLQGQETQYF. The full variable domain, its missing parts supplied by reference TRBV30 and TRBJ2-5, is SQTIHQWPATLVQPVGSPLSLECTVEGTSNPNLYWYRQAAGRGLQLLFYSVGIGQISSEVPQNLSASRPQDRQFILSSKKLLLSDSGFYLCAWRRLQGQETQYFGPGTRLLVL.

J is TRBJ2-5 and V is TRBV7-2, with TRBD1 matching 8 bases. Trimming at V came to 1 base and at J to 14 bases, leaving 6 bases not matched to a gene. The CDR3 extends over 12 amino acids. Per germline, CDR1 SGHTA and CDR2 FQGNSA. CDR3 residues: CASSLEVGQVYF. CDR3 DNA sequence: TGTGCCAGCAGCTTAGAGGTGGGACAGGTCTACTTC.

The sample holds a few counts of this clone. The gene calls are TRBV30 and TRBJ2-7, with D unresolved. V was clipped by 5 bases and J by 2 bases, with 13 bases between them. The CDR3 totals 13 residues. Germline loops: CDR1 GTSNPN, CDR2 SVGIG (reference sequence). The CDR3 DNA follows: TGTGCCTGGTCCTCCTCCTCTACCTACGAGCAGTACTTC. This gives the protein CAWSSSSTYEQYF.

This sequence joins TRBV9 and TRBJ2-3, with D possibly TRBD2 on 5 matching bases. CDR3 length: 16 amino acids. The germline gives CDR1 SGDLS, CDR2 YYNGEE. The ends were cut back, 0 bases at V and 6 bases at J, with 17 bases in the middle. CDR3 bases: TGTGCCAGCAGCGTAGCTTTACTAGAAGTTGCGGATACGCAGTATTTT. Translation: CASSVALLEVADTQYF.

This clone has only one observation. V and J are TRBV7-9 and TRBJ2-3; tentatively, D is TRBD2 (6 bases). The V gene's germline CDR1 is SEHNR and CDR2 FQNEAQ (reference sequence). The V end was cut by 0 bases, the J end by 2 bases, with 12 bases between. There are 16 residues in the CDR3. DNA of the CDR3: TGTGCCAGCAGCTTAGCGGTTAGCGGCAACACAGATACGCAGTATTTT. It translates to CASSLAVSGNTDTQYF.

The rearrangement links TRBV7-2 to TRBJ1-2; no definite D call. Germline V lookup: CDR1 SGHTA, CDR2 FQGNSA. The CDR3 runs to 14 residues. Trimming took off 1 base at V and 0 bases at J, with 6 bases between the two ends. This chain's CDR3 is CASSLDSANYGYTF. For the CDR3, the DNA is TGTGCCAGCAGCTTAGATTCCGCTAACTATGGCTACACCTTC.